This T cell receptor beta chain was sequenced during a study of neurological immune-mediated disorders. 5'RACE with 10-nucleotide random UMIs produced the cDNA. The output of every sequencing run exceeded 170 million TCR-beta sequences, derived from 15-18 subjects. TCRdb redid the calling of the 5' RACE reads with MiXCR, one entry per CDR3 protein. Here the sample spans some 31,000 distinct CDR3 sequences, 4.6% being singletons. General observations from the study: HTLV-1-associated myelopathy had the most TCR clonal expansion, whereas multiple sclerosis had the least (lower than in healthy controls). Sharing of CDR3 amino acid sequences among expanded clones across subjects was absent, suggesting private repertoires in all groups.

Trimming cost V 7 bases and J 4 bases, with 20 bases left between them. Germline CDR1 and CDR2: SGHRS and YFSETQ. This CDR3 has 15 amino acids. This clonotype was counted many times. The antigen remains undetermined. This TCR derives from a man aged 18 to 29 in good health. The sequencing input was PBMCs. The chain is built from TRBV5-1 and TRBJ2-5; perhaps TRBD1 as D (5 bases). The CDR3 reads CASSITGRVAETQYF. The CDR3 DNA reads TGCGCCAGCTCCATCACAGGCAGGGTAGCAGAGACCCAGTACTTC.